These T cell receptor beta chains were read from a single sample in a study of cytomegalovirus exposure and HLA in healthy donors. Generated by immunoSEQ multiplex PCR, the TCRdb table keeps only in-frame clones and is missing some. The table shows 130,000 or so clones, with around four fifths occurring only once. Sequencing input: PBMCs. The source is a male donor in good health and CMV-seronegative. The CDR3 runs from the conserved cysteine through the conserved F or W. A D gene is named only where the DNA matches it firmly. Not all rows give a size; the values are once, few, many and, for expanded clones, a class.

CDR3nt: TGTGCCAGCAGCTTACAACATTTTGGCAACTCCTACGAGCAGTACTTC
CDR3aa: CASSLQHFGNSYEQYF
abundance: few
j_gene: TRBJ2-7
v_gene: TRBV7-8
d_gene: -

CDR3nt: TGTGCCAGCAGCTTAGAGTCGGGGAGATACTCACCCCTCCACTTT
CDR3aa: CASSLESGRYSPLHF
abundance: few
j_gene: TRBJ1-6
v_gene: TRBV7-2
d_gene: -

CDR3nt: TGTGCCAGCAGCAGAGGTGGCCAGCGGGAGTGGAACACCGGGGAGCTGTTTTTT
CDR3aa: CASSRGGQREWNTGELFF
abundance: -
j_gene: TRBJ2-2
v_gene: TRBV11-3
d_gene: TRBD2

CDR3nt: TGTGCCAGCTCACCGTTTGGGGGGTACCAAGAGACCCAGTACTTC
CDR3aa: CASSPFGGYQETQYF
abundance: -
j_gene: TRBJ2-5
v_gene: TRBV18
d_gene: -

CDR3nt: TGTGCCAGCAGCGGTACCGGGACAGGGTTTCCATCTAACTATGGCTACACCTTC
CDR3aa: CASSGTGTGFPSNYGYTF
abundance: -
j_gene: TRBJ1-2
v_gene: TRBV9
d_gene: TRBD1

CDR3nt: TGTGCCAGCAGTCCCCAACTAGTGTCACTTTCCGAGCAGTACTTC
CDR3aa: CASSPQLVSLSEQYF
abundance: once
j_gene: TRBJ2-7
v_gene: TRBV28
d_gene: -

CDR3nt: TGCGCCAGCAGCCTATTGGGACTAGCGTCAGATACGCAGTATTTT
CDR3aa: CASSLLGLASDTQYF
abundance: -
j_gene: TRBJ2-3
v_gene: TRBV4-1
d_gene: TRBD2

CDR3nt: TGTGCCAGCAGCATTTATAGCGGGGGGGTTGGCGGGGAGCTGTTTTTT
CDR3aa: CASSIYSGGVGGELFF
abundance: -
j_gene: TRBJ2-2
v_gene: TRBV7-2
d_gene: TRBD2

CDR3nt: TGTGCCAGCAGTGAAAATGAGGACAGTAACACCGGGGAGCTGTTTTTT
CDR3aa: CASSENEDSNTGELFF
abundance: few
j_gene: TRBJ2-2
v_gene: TRBV2
d_gene: -

CDR3nt: TGTGCCAGCAGCTTAGTAGGGACAGCTTTGGATGAAAAACTGTTTTTT
CDR3aa: CASSLVGTALDEKLFF
abundance: -
j_gene: TRBJ1-4
v_gene: TRBV11-2
d_gene: TRBD1

CDR3nt: TGTGCCAGCAGCGCGACAGGCCTCGAGCAGTACTTC
CDR3aa: CASSATGLEQYF
abundance: -
j_gene: TRBJ2-7
v_gene: TRBV9
d_gene: -

CDR3nt: TGTGCCAGCAGCCAAGATCTGGGTGGGTCGGGAACTGAAGCTTTCTTT
CDR3aa: CASSQDLGGSGTEAFF
abundance: once
j_gene: TRBJ1-1
v_gene: TRBV5-4
d_gene: -

CDR3nt: TGTGCCAGCAGCCCCTCCCCACTAGCGGGGGGCTACGAGCAGTACTTC
CDR3aa: CASSPSPLAGGYEQYF
abundance: once
j_gene: TRBJ2-7
v_gene: TRBV28
d_gene: TRBD2

CDR3nt: TGTGCCAGCAGCAGCTGGTCCGGGACAGGGAAAGAGACCCAGTACTTC
CDR3aa: CASSSWSGTGKETQYF
abundance: once
j_gene: TRBJ2-5
v_gene: TRBV14
d_gene: TRBD1

CDR3nt: TGCGCCAGCAGCCCTGACAGGGGGCGCGGGGAGACCCAGTACTTC
CDR3aa: CASSPDRGRGETQYF
abundance: few
j_gene: TRBJ2-5
v_gene: TRBV5-1
d_gene: TRBD1

CDR3nt: TGTGCCATCCATCAGGGGAACACTGAAGCTTTCTTT
CDR3aa: CAIHQGNTEAFF
abundance: once
j_gene: TRBJ1-1
v_gene: TRBV6-1
d_gene: -

CDR3nt: TGTGCCAGCAGGGTAGACCCCTCGGTCAACAGTGGGACTGAAGCTTTCTTT
CDR3aa: CASRVDPSVNSGTEAFF
abundance: -
j_gene: TRBJ1-1
v_gene: TRBV2
d_gene: -

CDR3nt: TGCGCCAGCAGCCAAGGCAGGGCATATGGCTACACCTTC
CDR3aa: CASSQGRAYGYTF
abundance: -
j_gene: TRBJ1-2
v_gene: TRBV4-3
d_gene: -

CDR3nt: TGTGCCAGCAGCCACAGGGGTGAAGGGGGCTGGTTTGTCTACACCTTC
CDR3aa: CASSHRGEGGWFVYTF
abundance: -
j_gene: TRBJ1-2
v_gene: TRBV4-2
d_gene: TRBD1

CDR3nt: TGTGCCAGCAGCTCGACGGGGGTGGCTGAGCAGTTCTTC
CDR3aa: CASSSTGVAEQFF
abundance: -
j_gene: TRBJ2-1
v_gene: TRBV5-6
d_gene: -

CDR3nt: TGTGCCAGCAGCTTAGGCGTTGCCTACGAGCAGTACTTC
CDR3aa: CASSLGVAYEQYF
abundance: few
j_gene: TRBJ2-7
v_gene: TRBV7-6
d_gene: -

CDR3nt: TGCGCCAGCAGCTTGTCCTGGACTAGCAGGAGCTCCTACAATGAGCAGTTCTTC
CDR3aa: CASSLSWTSRSSYNEQFF
abundance: -
j_gene: TRBJ2-1
v_gene: TRBV5-1
d_gene: TRBD2

CDR3nt: TGTGCCAGCAGCTTAGTTTGGAGCGGGAGGGGAATTAATGAGCAGTTCTTC
CDR3aa: CASSLVWSGRGINEQFF
abundance: -
j_gene: TRBJ2-1
v_gene: TRBV7-8
d_gene: TRBD2

CDR3nt: TGTGCCAGCAGCCTAGAGGGACAGGGTGTGGAGACCCAGTACTTC
CDR3aa: CASSLEGQGVETQYF
abundance: -
j_gene: TRBJ2-5
v_gene: TRBV7-2
d_gene: TRBD1

CDR3nt: TGCAGCGTTGAAGGTGGGCAGGCCTACAATGAGCAGTTCTTC
CDR3aa: CSVEGGQAYNEQFF
abundance: few
j_gene: TRBJ2-1
v_gene: TRBV29-1
d_gene: -

CDR3nt: TGTGCCAGCAGCTTAGAGTATCCGGGGGCCGGGGAGCTGTTTTTT
CDR3aa: CASSLEYPGAGELFF
abundance: -
j_gene: TRBJ2-2
v_gene: TRBV7-8
d_gene: -

CDR3nt: TGTGCCAGCAGCCACGGACAGGAAGAGACCCAGTACTTC
CDR3aa: CASSHGQEETQYF
abundance: -
j_gene: TRBJ2-5
v_gene: TRBV6-6
d_gene: TRBD1

CDR3nt: TGTTCCAGCAGCCTCCCTATCGGACAAGGGGCTTACGAGCAGTACTTC
CDR3aa: CSSSLPIGQGAYEQYF
abundance: few
j_gene: TRBJ2-7
v_gene: TRBV7-9
d_gene: -